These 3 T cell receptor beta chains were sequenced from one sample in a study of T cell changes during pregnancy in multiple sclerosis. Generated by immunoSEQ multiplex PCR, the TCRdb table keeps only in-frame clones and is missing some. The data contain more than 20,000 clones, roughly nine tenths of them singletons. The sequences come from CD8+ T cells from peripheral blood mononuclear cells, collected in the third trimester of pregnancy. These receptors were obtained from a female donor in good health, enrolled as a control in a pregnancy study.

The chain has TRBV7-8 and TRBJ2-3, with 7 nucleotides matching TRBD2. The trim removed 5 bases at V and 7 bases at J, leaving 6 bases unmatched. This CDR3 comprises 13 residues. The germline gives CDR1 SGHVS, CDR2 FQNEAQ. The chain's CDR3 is CASSGGVDYTQYF. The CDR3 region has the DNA TGTGCCAGCAGCGGGGGGGTTGACTATACGCAGTATTTT.

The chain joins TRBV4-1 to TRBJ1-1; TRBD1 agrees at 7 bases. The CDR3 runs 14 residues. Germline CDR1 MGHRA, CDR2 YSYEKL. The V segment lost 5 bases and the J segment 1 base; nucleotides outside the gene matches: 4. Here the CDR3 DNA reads TGCGCCAGCAGCTGGGGACAGCAGAACACTGAAGCTTTCTTT. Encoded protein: CASSWGQQNTEAFF.

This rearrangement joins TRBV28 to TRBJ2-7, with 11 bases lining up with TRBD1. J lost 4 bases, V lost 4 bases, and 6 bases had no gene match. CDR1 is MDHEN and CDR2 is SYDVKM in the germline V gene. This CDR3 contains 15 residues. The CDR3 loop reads CASSWGGQGEYEQYF. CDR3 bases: TGTGCCAGCAGTTGGGGGGGACAGGGGGAATACGAGCAGTACTTC.